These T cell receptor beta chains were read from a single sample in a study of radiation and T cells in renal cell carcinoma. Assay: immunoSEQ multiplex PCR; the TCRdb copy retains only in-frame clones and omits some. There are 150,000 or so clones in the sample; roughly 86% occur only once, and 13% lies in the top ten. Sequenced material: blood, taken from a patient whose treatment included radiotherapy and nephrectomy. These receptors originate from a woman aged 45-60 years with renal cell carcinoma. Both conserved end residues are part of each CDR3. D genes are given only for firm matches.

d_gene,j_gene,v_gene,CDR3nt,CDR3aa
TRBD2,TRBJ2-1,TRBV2,TGTGCCAGCAGGGGACTAGCGGGGGGCCGCTCCTACAATGAGCAGTTCTTC,CASRGLAGGRSYNEQFF
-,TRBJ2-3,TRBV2,TGTGCCAGCAGTGAGCGGCGGAGCACAGATACGCAGTATTTT,CASSERRSTDTQYF
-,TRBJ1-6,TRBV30,TGTGCCTGGAGTAGCTCCTATAATTCACCCCTCCACTTT,CAWSSSYNSPLHF
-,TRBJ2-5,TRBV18,TGTGCCAGCTCACCACCGGCCCCACGGCTGGAGACCCAGTACTTC,CASSPPAPRLETQYF
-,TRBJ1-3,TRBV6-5,TGTGCCAGCAGACTAAGGACAGATGGAAACACCATATATTTT,CASRLRTDGNTIYF
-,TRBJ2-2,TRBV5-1,TGCGCCAGCAGCTTGTTGGAGGGGACCACCGGGGAGCTGTTTTTT,CASSLLEGTTGELFF
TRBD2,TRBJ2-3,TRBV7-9,TGTGCCAGCAGCCCCCCTACTAGCGGGGTTTCAGATACGCAGTATTTT,CASSPPTSGVSDTQYF
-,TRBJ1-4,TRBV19,TGTGCCAGTAGTAGGGTTAATGAAAAACTGTTTTTT,CASSRVNEKLFF
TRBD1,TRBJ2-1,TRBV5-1,TGCGCCAGCAGCCTGGGACAGGGTTCCTACAATGAGCAGTTCTTC,CASSLGQGSYNEQFF
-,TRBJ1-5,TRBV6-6,TGTGCCAGCAGTTCCTGGGGGACGGCTTCTAAGCCCCAGCATTTT,CASSSWGTASKPQHF
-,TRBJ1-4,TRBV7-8,TGTGCCAGCAGTAGGGACTTGGATGAAAAACTGTTTTTT,CASSRDLDEKLFF
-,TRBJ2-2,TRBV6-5,TGTGCCAGCACGGGGCAGGTCCGGAACACCGGGGAGCTGTTTTTT,CASTGQVRNTGELFF
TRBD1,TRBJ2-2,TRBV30,TGTGCCTGGAGTACCCCGGACAGGGGGTGGACCGGGGAGCTGTTTTTT,CAWSTPDRGWTGELFF
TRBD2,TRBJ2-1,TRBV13,TGTGCCAGCAGCCCCAGGGGCGAGCGGGGGGCCGAATTGTACAATGAGCAGTTCTTC,CASSPRGERGAELYNEQFF
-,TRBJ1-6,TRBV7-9,TGTGCCAGCAGCTTTTCAGGGGCTAATTCACCCCTCCACTTT,CASSFSGANSPLHF
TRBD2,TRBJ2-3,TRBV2,TGTGCCAGCAGTGAACTTGTAGCGGGGGTAGGGGATACGCAGTATTTT,CASSELVAGVGDTQYF
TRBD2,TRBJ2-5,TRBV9,TGTGCCAGCAGCTCCCAACCGGGACTAGCGATAGAGACCCAGTACTTC,CASSSQPGLAIETQYF
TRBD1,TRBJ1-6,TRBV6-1,TGTGCCAGCAGTCGGGACAGGAAGGATTCACCCCTCCACTTT,CASSRDRKDSPLHF
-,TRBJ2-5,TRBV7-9,TGTGCCAGCAGCACCCACAGGGAGTTAGGAGAGACCCAGTACTTC,CASSTHRELGETQYF
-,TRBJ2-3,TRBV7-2,TGTGCCAGCAGCTTAGACCAGGGACCTAGATATACGCAGTATTTT,CASSLDQGPRYTQYF
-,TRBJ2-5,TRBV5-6,TGTGCCAGCAGCACTGGACTATCGTACCAAGAGACCCAGTACTTC,CASSTGLSYQETQYF
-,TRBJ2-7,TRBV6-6,TGTGCCAGCAGTTACCCAGGGGGGGGCTACGAGCAGTACTTC,CASSYPGGGYEQYF
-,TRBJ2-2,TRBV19,TGTGCCAGTAGCACCGGGGCCGCCGGGGAGCTGTTTTTT,CASSTGAAGELFF
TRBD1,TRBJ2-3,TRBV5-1,TGCGCCAGCAGCTTTTTAGGGGGCGCCGCAGATACGCAGTATTTT,CASSFLGGAADTQYF
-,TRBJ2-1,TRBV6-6,TGTGCCAGCAGGCCCGGGACGGTGGCCTACAATGAGCAGTTCTTC,CASRPGTVAYNEQFF
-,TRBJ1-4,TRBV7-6,TGTGCCAGCAGCTTTCGGCAGGGTGGTAATGAAGGAAAACTGTTTTTT,CASSFRQGGNEGKLFF
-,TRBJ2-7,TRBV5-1,TGCGCCAGCAGCCCGGATTCCTACGAGCAGTACTTC,CASSPDSYEQYF
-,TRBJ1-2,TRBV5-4,TGTGCCAGCAGCTCGGGCAGGAACCGAGCTAACTATGGCTACACCTTC,CASSSGRNRANYGYTF
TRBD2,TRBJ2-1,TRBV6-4,TGTGCCAGCAGTGTCCTGACTAGCGTAAATGAGCAGTTCTTC,CASSVLTSVNEQFF